This T cell receptor beta chain emerged from a study of cytomegalovirus exposure and HLA in healthy donors. General study points: Common viral pathogens (according to a later analysis) appeared linked to several of the most significant clusters. Data from an earlier analysis indicated that most TCR beta V segments were productive either about 87% or about 30% of the time.

Trimming shortened V by 10 bases and J by 7 bases, and 17 bases separated the two germline ends. In germline, CDR1 is MDHEN, CDR2 SYDVKM. This CDR3 is built from 13 residues. This clone was seen just once. The antigen remains unidentified. Both 60 Vbeta primers and 13 Jbeta primers went into the PCR. The method was immunoSEQ multiplex PCR; TCRdb's version includes in-frame clones alone and lacks a portion of them. The table shows more than 80,000 clones, with roughly 79% occurring only once. The specimen was PBMCs. The genes are TRBV28 and TRBJ2-4, with D possibly TRBD1 on 5 matching bases. This TCR was sampled from a man younger than 30 in good health and CMV-seropositive. The CDR3 sequence is CATQGQLWNIQYF. In nucleotides, the CDR3 is TGTGCCACCCAGGGTCAGCTATGGAACATTCAGTACTTC. Full variable domain (rest looked up from reference TRBV28 and TRBJ2-4): DVKVTQSSRYLVKRTGEKVFLECVQDMDHENMFWYRQDPGLGLRLIYFSYDVKMKEKGDIPEGYSVSREKKERFSLILESASTNQTSMYLCATQGQLWNIQYFGAGTRLSVL.